The 8 T cell receptor beta chains below all came from one sample that was sequenced in a study of post-analysis software for immune sequencing data. No cognate antigen is known for these TCRs. Whole-study findings and limits: Patients used about 5 TRBV segments, including TRBV5-6, TRBV5-1 and TRBV20-1, more often than controls.

Libraries were made from TCR beta cDNA, and they carried unique molecular identifiers. MiXCR, applied by TCRdb to the PCR reads, yields one record per CDR3 protein. The table has approximately 350,000 distinct CDR3 sequences, approximately 33% seen once; the top ten hold 13%. The sequencing input was blood. These receptors were taken from a girl aged 5 to 17 with multiple sclerosis.

This chain uses TRBV7-9 with TRBJ1-4; D remains unclear. This CDR3 is 15 amino acids long. From germline, CDR1 is SEHNR and CDR2 FQNEAQ (reference sequence). V shed 2 bases and J shed 8 bases, with 15 bases lying between them. The CDR3, as DNA: TGTGCCAGCAGCTTATCATCGGCCAGGTTCGAAAAACTGTTTTTT. Its protein product is CASSLSSARFEKLFF.

This clonotype was seen more than once but under ten times. This chain links TRBV15 with TRBJ2-3, with no clear D. Germline V CDR1 and CDR2: LNHNV, YYDKDF (reference sequence). The CDR3 consists of 16 residues. V was trimmed by 9 bases and J by 2 bases, leaving 21 bases between them. Here the CDR3 reads CATDNHKGLTTDTQYF. CDR3 DNA sequence: TGTGCCACAGACAACCACAAAGGTCTTACCACAGATACGCAGTATTTT.

The chain recombines TRBV28 with TRBJ1-5; D ambiguous. V was trimmed by 3 bases and J by 10 bases, leaving 10 bases between them. CDR1 MDHEN and CDR2 SYDVKM come from the germline V gene. The CDR3 loop spans 12 amino acids. The CDR3 here is CASSLVVGPQHF. Here the CDR3 DNA reads TGTGCCAGCAGTTTGGTAGTGGGACCCCAGCATTTT.

The rearrangement links TRBV12-3 or TRBV12-4 to TRBJ1-1; 8 nucleotides line up with TRBD1. The junction had 3 bases not matched to a gene; V was cut back by 6 bases and J by 0 bases. The CDR3 is 14 amino acids. In DNA, the CDR3 is TGTGCCAGCAGGACAGGGGCCCTGAACACTGAAGCTTTCTTT. Translated, it gives CASRTGALNTEAFF.

This clonotype came up a few times. The V gene is TRBV10-2, the J gene TRBJ2-1; D may match TRBD1 or TRBD2 (7 bases each). This CDR3 has 15 amino acids. Trimming cost V 6 bases and J 1 base, with 13 bases left between them. Germline CDR1 is WSHSY and CDR2 is SAAADI. The CDR3 reads CASSSGGGSYNEQFF. The CDR3 bases are TGCGCCAGCAGCTCAGGGGGGGGTTCCTACAATGAGCAGTTCTTC.

In its sample, this clonotype was seen a few times. The rearrangement links TRBV7-9 to TRBJ1-1; D ambiguous. The V gene lost 5 bases and the J gene lost 0 bases, with 16 bases spanning the gap. The CDR3 sequence is 16 residues long. Per the germline V gene, CDR1 is SEHNR and CDR2 is FQNEAQ (reference sequence). The CDR3: CASSPKVEGMNTEAFF. The CDR3 bases are TGTGCCAGCAGCCCGAAGGTCGAGGGTATGAACACTGAAGCTTTCTTT.

The rearrangement uses TRBV4-2 and TRBJ2-3, with D possibly matching TRBD1 (5 bases). Trimming took off 0 bases at V and 4 bases at J, with 17 bases between the two ends. The CDR3 runs to 17 residues. Per the germline V gene, CDR1 is LGHNA and CDR2 is YNFKEQ. The CDR3 here is CASSQEKGMLGADTQYF. The CDR3 DNA is TGTGCCAGCAGCCAAGAGAAGGGGATGTTAGGAGCAGATACGCAGTATTTT.

In its sample, this clonotype was seen a few times. The CDR3 DNA follows: TGTGCCAGCATAGAAGAACAGGGACACAATGAGCAGTTCTTC. Encoded protein: CASIEEQGHNEQFF. V and J are TRBV2 and TRBJ2-1, with D possibly TRBD1 on 6 matching bases. In germline, CDR1 is SNHLY, CDR2 FYNNEI. Trimming shortened V by 7 bases and J by 5 bases, and 15 bases separated the two germline ends. The CDR3 is 14 residues long.